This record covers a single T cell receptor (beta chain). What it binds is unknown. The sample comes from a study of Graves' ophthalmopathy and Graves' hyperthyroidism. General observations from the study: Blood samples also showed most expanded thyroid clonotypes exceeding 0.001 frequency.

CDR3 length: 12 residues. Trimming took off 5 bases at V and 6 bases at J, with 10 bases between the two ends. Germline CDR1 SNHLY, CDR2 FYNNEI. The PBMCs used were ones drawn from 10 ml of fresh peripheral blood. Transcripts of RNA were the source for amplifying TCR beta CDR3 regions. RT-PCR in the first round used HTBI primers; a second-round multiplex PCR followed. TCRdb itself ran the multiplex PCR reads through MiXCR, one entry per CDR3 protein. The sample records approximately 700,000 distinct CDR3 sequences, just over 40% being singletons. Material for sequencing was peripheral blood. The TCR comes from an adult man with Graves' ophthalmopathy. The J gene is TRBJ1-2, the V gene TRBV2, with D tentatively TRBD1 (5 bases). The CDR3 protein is CASSRVGHGYTF. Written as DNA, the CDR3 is TGTGCCAGCAGTAGGGTGGGGCATGGCTACACCTTC.